Sequencing of this T cell receptor (beta chain) was carried out in a study of neurological immune-mediated disorders. Template-switch 5'RACE cDNA synthesis added a 10-nucleotide unique molecular identifier. TCRdb itself ran the 5' RACE reads through MiXCR, one entry per CDR3 protein. The repertoire holds under 70,000 distinct CDR3 sequences, with more than 3% as singletons. This clonotype was detected many times. Its antigen remains unknown. Unsorted libraries were generated from 2 million PBMCs held at -80 degrees C. Study results and limitations: When the repertoires were grouped phylogenetically, those of 18 of the 34 multiple sclerosis patients came together in a single cluster of related CDR3 sequences, which points to a possible repertoire-level signature.

The CDR3 is made up of 16 amino acids. CDR1 is SGHNT, CDR2 YYREEE, per germline (reference sequence). Trimming cost V 0 bases and J 10 bases; bases outside gene matches: 11. Sequenced sample: PBMCs. This chain uses TRBV5-4 with TRBJ2-1, with 9 bases that match TRBD1. This TCR came from a woman in her 50s with multiple sclerosis. The CDR3 region is CASSLDTGGGLGEQFF. The CDR3 coding sequence is TGTGCCAGCAGCTTGGATACAGGGGGCGGACTGGGGGAGCAGTTCTTC.